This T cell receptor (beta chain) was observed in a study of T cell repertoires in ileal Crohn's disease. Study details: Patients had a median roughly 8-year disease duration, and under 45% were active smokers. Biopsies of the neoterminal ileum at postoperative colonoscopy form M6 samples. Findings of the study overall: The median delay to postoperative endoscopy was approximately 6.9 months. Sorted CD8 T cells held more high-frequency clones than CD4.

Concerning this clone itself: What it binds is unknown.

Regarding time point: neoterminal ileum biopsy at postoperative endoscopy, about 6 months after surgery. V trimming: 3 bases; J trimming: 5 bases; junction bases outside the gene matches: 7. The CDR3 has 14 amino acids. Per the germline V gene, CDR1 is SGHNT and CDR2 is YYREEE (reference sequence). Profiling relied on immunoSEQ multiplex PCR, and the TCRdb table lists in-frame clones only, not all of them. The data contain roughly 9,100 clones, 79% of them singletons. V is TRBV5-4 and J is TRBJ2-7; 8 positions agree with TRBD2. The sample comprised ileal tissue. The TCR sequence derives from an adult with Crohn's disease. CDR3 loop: CASSWGLDGDEQYF. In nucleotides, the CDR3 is TGTGCCAGCAGCTGGGGACTAGACGGGGACGAGCAGTACTTC.